The 2 T cell receptor beta chains below come from one sample, sequenced in a study of long-term antiretroviral therapy in people with HIV. The run of the v3.0 immunoSEQ assay was at survey level. Some clones are missing from TCRdb's copy, which holds only in-frame ones; the method was immunoSEQ multiplex PCR. This table holds almost 20,000 clones, about nine tenths found once. This specimen consisted of unsorted PBMCs, obtained approximately 4.5 years before starting antiretroviral therapy. The receptors here all came from a woman in her twenties or thirties with HIV.

This sequence joins TRBV11-2 and TRBJ1-4, with 9 bases lining up with TRBD1. The CDR3 runs 15 residues. The J segment lost 8 bases and the V segment lost 6 bases, leaving 10 bases of the junction unmatched. Germline CDR1 and CDR2: SGHAT and FQNNGV. DNA of the CDR3: TGTGCCAGCAGAGACCTACAGGGGGCGGGGGAAAAACTGTTTTTT. It yields the protein CASRDLQGAGEKLFF.

The rearrangement joins TRBV9 to TRBJ2-2; D is ambiguous. Between the trimmed V and J ends, which lost 0 bases and 0 bases, there was a span of 3 bases. Germline CDR1 SGDLS, CDR2 YYNGEE. The CDR3 contains 14 residues. The CDR3 coding sequence is TGTGCCAGCAGCGTAGTTTCGAACACCGGGGAGCTGTTTTTT. This gives the protein CASSVVSNTGELFF.